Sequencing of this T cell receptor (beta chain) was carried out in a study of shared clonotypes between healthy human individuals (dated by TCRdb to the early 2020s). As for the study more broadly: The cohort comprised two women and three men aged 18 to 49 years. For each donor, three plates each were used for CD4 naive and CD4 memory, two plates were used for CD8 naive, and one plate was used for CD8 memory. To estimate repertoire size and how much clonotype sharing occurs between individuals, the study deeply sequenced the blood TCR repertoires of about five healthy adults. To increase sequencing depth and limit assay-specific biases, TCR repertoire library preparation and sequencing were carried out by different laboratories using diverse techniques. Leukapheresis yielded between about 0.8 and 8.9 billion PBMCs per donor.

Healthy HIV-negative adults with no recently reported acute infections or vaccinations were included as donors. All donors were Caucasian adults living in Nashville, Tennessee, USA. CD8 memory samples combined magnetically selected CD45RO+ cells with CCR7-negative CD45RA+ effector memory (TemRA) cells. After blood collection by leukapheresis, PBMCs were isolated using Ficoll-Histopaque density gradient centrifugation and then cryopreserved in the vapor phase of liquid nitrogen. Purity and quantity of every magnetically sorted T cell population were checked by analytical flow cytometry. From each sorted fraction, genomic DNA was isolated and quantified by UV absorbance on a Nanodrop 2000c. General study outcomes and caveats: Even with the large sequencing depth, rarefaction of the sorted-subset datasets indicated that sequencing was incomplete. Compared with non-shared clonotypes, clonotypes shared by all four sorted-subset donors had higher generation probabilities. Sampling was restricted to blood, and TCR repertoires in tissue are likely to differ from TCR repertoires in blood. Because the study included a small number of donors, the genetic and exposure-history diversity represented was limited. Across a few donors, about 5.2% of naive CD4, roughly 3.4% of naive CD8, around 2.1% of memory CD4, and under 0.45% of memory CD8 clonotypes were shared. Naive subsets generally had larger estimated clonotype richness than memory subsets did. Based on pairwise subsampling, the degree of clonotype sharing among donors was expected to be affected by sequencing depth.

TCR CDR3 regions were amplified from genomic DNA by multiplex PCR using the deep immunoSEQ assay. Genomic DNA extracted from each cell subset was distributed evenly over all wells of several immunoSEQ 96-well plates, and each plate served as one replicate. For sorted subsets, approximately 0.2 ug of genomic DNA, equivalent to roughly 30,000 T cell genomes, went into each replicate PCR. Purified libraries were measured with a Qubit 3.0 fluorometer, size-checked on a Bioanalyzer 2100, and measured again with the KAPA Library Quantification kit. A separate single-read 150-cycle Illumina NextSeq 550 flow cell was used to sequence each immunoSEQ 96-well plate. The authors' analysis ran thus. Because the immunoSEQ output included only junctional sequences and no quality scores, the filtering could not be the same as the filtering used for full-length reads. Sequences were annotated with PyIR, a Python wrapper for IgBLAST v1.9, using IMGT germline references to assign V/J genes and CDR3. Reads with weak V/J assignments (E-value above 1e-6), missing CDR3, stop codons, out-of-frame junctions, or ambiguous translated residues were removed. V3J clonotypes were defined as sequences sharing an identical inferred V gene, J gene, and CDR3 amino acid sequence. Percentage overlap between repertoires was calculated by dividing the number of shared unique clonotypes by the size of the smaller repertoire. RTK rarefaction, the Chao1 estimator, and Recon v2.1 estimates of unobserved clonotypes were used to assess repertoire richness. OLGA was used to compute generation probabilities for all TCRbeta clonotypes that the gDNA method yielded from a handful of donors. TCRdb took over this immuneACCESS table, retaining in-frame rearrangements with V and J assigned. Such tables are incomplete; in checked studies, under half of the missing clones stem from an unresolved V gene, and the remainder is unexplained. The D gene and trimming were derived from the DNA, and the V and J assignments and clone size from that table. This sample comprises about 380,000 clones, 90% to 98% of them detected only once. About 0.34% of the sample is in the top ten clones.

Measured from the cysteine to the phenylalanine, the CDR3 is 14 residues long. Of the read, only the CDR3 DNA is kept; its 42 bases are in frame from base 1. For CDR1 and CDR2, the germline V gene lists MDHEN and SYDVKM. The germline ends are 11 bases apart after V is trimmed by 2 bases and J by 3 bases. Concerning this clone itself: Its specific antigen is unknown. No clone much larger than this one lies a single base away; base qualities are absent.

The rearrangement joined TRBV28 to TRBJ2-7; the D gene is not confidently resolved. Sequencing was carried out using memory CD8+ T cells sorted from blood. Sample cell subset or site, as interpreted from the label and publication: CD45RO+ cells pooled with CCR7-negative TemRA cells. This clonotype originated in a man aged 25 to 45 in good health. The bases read TGTGCCAGCAGTTTAGGGCGTCGTGACTACGAGCAGTACTTC. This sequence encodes CASSLGRRDYEQYF.